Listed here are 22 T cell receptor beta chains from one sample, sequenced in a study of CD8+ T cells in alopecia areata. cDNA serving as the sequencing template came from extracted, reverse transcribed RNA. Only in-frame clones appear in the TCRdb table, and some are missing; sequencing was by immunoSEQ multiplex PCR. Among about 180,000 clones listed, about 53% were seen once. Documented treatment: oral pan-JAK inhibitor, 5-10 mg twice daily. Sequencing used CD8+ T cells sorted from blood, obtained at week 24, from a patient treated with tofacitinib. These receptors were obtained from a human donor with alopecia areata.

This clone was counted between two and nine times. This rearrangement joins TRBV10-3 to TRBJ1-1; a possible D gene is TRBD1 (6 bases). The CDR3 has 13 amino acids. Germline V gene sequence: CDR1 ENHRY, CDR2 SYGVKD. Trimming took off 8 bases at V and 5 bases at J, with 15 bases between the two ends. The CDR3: CAISDRFGTEAFF. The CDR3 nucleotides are TGTGCCATCTCCGACAGGTTCGGGACTGAAGCTTTCTTT.

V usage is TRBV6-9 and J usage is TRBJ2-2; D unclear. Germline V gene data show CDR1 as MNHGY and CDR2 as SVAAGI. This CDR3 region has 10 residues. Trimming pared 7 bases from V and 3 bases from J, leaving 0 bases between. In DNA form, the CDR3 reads TGTGCCAGCAACACCGGGGAGCTGTTTTTT. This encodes CASNTGELFF.

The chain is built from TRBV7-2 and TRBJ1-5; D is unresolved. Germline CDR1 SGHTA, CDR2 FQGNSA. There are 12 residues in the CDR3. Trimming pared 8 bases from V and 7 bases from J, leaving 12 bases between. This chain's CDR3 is CASALINQPQHF. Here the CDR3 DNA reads TGTGCCAGCGCTCTTATAAACCAGCCCCAGCATTTT.

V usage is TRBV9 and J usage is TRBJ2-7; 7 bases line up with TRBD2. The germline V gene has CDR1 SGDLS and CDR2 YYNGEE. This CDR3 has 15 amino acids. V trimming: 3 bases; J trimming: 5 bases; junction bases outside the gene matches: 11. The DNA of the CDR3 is TGTGCCAGCAGCGAAGAGATTACTAGCGTCCACGAGCAGTACTTC. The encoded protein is CASSEEITSVHEQYF.

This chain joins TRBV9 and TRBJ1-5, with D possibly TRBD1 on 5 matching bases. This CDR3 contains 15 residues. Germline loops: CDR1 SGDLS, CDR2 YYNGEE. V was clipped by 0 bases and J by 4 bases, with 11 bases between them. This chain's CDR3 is CASSVGGAPNQPQHF. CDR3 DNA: TGTGCCAGCAGCGTAGGTGGGGCCCCTAATCAGCCCCAGCATTTT.

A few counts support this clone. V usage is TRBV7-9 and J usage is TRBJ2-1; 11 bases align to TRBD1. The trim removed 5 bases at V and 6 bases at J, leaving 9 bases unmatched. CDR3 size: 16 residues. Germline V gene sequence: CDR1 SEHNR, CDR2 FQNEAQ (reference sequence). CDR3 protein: CASSPRTGGAGNEQFF. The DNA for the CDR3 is TGTGCCAGCAGCCCCCGGACAGGGGGCGCGGGCAATGAGCAGTTCTTC.

The DNA for the CDR3 is TGTGCCAGCAGCTTACGGAGGAGTACAAGTGAGCAGTTCTTC. Translated, it gives CASSLRRSTSEQFF. This chain links TRBV7-3 with TRBJ2-1; TRBD2 might be the D (5 bases). Germline values: CDR1 SGHTA, CDR2 FQGTGA. The V and J ends lost 2 bases and 9 bases respectively, with 14 bases between them. CDR3 length: 14 amino acids.

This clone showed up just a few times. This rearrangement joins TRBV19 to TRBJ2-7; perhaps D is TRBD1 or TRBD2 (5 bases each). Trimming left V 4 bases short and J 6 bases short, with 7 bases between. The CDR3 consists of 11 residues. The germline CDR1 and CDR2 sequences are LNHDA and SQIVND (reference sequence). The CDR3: CASSTGAEQYF. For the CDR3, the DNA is TGTGCCAGTAGTACCGGGGCCGAGCAGTACTTC.

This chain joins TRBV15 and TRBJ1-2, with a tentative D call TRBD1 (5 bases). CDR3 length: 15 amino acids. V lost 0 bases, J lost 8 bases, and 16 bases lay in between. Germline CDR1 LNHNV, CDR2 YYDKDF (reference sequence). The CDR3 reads CATSRDGGSLSGYTF. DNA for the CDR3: TGTGCCACCAGCAGAGATGGGGGTTCTTTGTCCGGCTACACCTTC.

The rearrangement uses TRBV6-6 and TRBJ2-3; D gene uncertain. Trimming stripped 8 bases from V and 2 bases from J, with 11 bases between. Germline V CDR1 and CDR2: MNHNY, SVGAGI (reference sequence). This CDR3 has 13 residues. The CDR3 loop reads CASGLSPTDTQYF. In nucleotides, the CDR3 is TGTGCCAGCGGGTTGTCTCCCACAGATACGCAGTATTTT.

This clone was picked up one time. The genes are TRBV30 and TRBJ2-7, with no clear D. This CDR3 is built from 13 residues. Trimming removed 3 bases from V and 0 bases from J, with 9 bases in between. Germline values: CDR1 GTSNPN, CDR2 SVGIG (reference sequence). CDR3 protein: CAWRGSNSYEQYF. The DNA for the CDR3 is TGTGCCTGGAGGGGAAGCAACTCCTACGAGCAGTACTTC.

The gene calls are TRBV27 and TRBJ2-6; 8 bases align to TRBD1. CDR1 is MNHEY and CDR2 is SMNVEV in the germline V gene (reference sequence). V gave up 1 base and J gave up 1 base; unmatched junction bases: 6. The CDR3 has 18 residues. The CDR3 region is CASSLWAGGFSGANVLTF. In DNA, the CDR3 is TGTGCCAGCAGTTTATGGGCAGGGGGCTTTTCTGGGGCCAACGTCCTGACTTTC.

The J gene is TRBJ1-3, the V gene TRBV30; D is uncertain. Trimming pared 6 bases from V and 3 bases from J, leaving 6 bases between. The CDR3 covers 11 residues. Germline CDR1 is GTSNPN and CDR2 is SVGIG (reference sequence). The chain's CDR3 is CACDFGNTIYF. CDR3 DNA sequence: TGTGCCTGCGATTTTGGAAACACCATATATTTT.

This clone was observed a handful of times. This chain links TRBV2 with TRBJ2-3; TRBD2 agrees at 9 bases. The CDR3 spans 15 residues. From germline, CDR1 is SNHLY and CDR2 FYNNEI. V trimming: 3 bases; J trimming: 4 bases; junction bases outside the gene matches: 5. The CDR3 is CASSDSSGGPDTQYF. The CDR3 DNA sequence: TGTGCCAGCAGTGATAGTAGCGGGGGTCCAGATACGCAGTATTTT.

CDR3 amino acids: CAWSGFNGENQETQYF. In DNA form, the CDR3 reads TGTGCCTGGAGTGGCTTCAACGGGGAGAACCAAGAGACCCAGTACTTC. This rearrangement joins TRBV30 to TRBJ2-5, with D maybe TRBD2 (5 bases). Germline lookup yields CDR1 GTSNPN and CDR2 SVGIG (reference sequence). This CDR3 is built from 16 residues. V dropped 1 base and J dropped 0 bases, with 15 bases sitting between them.

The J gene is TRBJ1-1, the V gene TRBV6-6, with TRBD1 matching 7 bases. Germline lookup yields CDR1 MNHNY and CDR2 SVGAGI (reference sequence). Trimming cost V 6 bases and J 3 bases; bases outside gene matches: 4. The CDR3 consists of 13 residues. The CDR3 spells CASSAGQDTEAFF. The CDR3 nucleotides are TGTGCCAGCAGCGCTGGACAGGACACTGAAGCTTTCTTT.

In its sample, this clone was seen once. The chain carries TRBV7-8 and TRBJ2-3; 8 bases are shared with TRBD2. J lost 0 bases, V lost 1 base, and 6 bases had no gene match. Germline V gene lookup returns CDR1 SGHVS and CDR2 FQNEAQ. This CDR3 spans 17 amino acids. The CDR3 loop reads CASSLEAGALSTDTQYF. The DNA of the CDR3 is TGTGCCAGCAGCTTAGAAGCGGGGGCCCTTAGCACAGATACGCAGTATTTT.

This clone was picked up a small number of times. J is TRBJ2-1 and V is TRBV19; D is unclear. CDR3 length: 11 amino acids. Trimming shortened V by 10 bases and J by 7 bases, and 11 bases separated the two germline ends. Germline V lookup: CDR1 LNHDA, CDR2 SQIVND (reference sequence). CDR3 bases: TGTGCCACCAAGTGGGGTAATGAGCAGTTCTTC. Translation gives CATKWGNEQFF. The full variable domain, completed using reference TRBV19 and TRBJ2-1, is DGGITQSPKYLFRKEGQNVTLSCEQNLNHDAMYWYRQDPGQGLRLIYYSQIVNDFQKGDIAEGYSVSREKKESFPLTVTSAQKNPTAFYLCATKWGNEQFFGPGTRLTVL.

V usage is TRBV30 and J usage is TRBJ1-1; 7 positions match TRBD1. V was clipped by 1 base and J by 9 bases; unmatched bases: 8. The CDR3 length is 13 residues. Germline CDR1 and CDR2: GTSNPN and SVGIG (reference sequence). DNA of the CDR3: TGTGCCTGGAGTGAGGGGGCCGGGGCCCAAGCTTTCTTT. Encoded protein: CAWSEGAGAQAFF.

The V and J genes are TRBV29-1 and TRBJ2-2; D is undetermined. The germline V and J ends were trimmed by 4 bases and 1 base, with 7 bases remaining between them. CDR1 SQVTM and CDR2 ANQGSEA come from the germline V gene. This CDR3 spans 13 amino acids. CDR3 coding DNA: TGCAGCGTTGTGTCCAGGAACACCGGGGAGCTGTTTTTT. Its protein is CSVVSRNTGELFF.

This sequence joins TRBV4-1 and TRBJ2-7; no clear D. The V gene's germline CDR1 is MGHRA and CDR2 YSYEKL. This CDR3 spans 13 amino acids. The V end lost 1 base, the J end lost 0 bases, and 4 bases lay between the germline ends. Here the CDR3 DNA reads TGCGCCAGCAGCCAAGGCACCTCCTACGAGCAGTACTTC. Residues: CASSQGTSYEQYF.

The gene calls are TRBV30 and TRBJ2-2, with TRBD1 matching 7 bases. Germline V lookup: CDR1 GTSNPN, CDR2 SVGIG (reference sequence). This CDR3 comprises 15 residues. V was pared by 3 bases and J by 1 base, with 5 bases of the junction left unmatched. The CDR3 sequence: CAWSGRTGNTGELFF. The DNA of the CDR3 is TGTGCCTGGAGCGGGCGGACAGGGAACACCGGGGAGCTGTTTTTT. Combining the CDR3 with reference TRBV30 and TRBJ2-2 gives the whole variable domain SQTIHQWPATLVQPVGSPLSLECTVEGTSNPNLYWYRQAAGRGLQLLFYSVGIGQISSEVPQNLSASRPQDRQFILSSKKLLLSDSGFYLCAWSGRTGNTGELFFGEGSRLTVL.